These 25 T cell receptor beta chains share one sample of origin, sequenced in a study of T cell responses to AZD1222 COVID-19 vaccine. Assay used: immunoSEQ multiplex PCR; TCRdb lists only in-frame clones, some missing. The sample comprises more than 100,000 clones, 85% of which are singletons, and 7.9% rests with the top ten. The starting material was peripheral blood, obtained 28 days after the second dose of the MenACWY control vaccine. The receptors derive from an adult who received the MenACWY meningococcal vaccine as a control.

The chain has TRBV7-9 and TRBJ1-1; tentatively, D is TRBD1 (5 bases). The CDR3 covers 14 residues. V was cut by 4 bases and J by 4 bases, with 13 bases left in between. CDR1 and CDR2 (germline): SEHNR, FQNEAQ (reference sequence). In DNA form, the CDR3 reads TGTGCCAGCAGCTCCACAGGCAGCTTCACTGAAGCTTTCTTT. Encoded protein: CASSSTGSFTEAFF.

The chain links TRBV7-2 to TRBJ2-3; D is unclear. V dropped 6 bases and J dropped 10 bases, with 17 bases sitting between them. Germline CDR1 is SGHTA and CDR2 is FQGNSA. The CDR3 is 13 amino acids. CDR3 region: CASRVTGSDAQYF. Here the CDR3 DNA reads TGTGCCAGCAGAGTTACCGGCAGCGACGCGCAGTATTTT.

The sample holds a few counts of this clone. V usage is TRBV19 and J usage is TRBJ1-5; D may be TRBD1 (5 bases). Trimming removed 5 bases at V and 1 base at J, with 12 bases between. Looked up from germline, CDR1 is LNHDA and CDR2 is SQIVND (reference sequence). The CDR3 runs 15 residues. The CDR3 sequence: CASSAQGRSNQPQHF. CDR3 bases: TGTGCCAGTAGTGCCCAGGGCAGGAGCAATCAGCCCCAGCATTTT.

The rearrangement uses TRBV6-2 or TRBV6-3 and TRBJ2-7, with TRBD2 matching over 9 bases. The V and J ends lost 6 bases and 3 bases, in that order; junction bases with no gene match: 3. This CDR3 contains 13 residues. Germline V lookup: CDR1 MNHEY, CDR2 SVGEGT. CDR3 in amino acids: CASSASGNYEQYF. The CDR3, as DNA: TGTGCCAGCAGCGCTAGCGGGAACTACGAGCAGTACTTC.

The genes are TRBV2 and TRBJ2-1; D is possibly TRBD2 (6 bases). V shed 7 bases and J shed 6 bases, with 19 bases lying between them. Germline V gene data show CDR1 as SNHLY and CDR2 as FYNNEI. The CDR3 spans 15 residues. The chain's CDR3 is CASTEGGLSGNEQFF. The CDR3 DNA follows: TGTGCCAGCACTGAGGGAGGACTATCTGGCAATGAGCAGTTCTTC.

The V gene is TRBV9, the J gene TRBJ1-2, with no clear D. CDR1 and CDR2 from the germline V gene are SGDLS and YYNGEE. This CDR3 has 14 residues. Trimming pared 0 bases from V and 4 bases from J, leaving 10 bases between. The CDR3 bases are TGTGCCAGCAGCGTAGACCCGGCGGGCTATGGCTACACCTTC. Amino acids: CASSVDPAGYGYTF.

This clone was counted a single time. The V gene is TRBV4-3, the J gene TRBJ1-2; D is undetermined. The CDR3 totals 13 residues. Trimming shortened V by 0 bases and J by 5 bases, and 7 bases separated the two germline ends. The germline V gene encodes CDR1 LGHNA and CDR2 YSLEER. DNA for the CDR3: TGCGCCAGCAGCCAAGAAGAGAGATATGGCTACACCTTC. It translates to CASSQEERYGYTF.

The V gene is TRBV7-2, the J gene TRBJ2-4; no clear D. CDR1 SGHTA and CDR2 FQGNSA come from the germline V gene. The CDR3 has 13 residues. V lost 2 bases to trimming and J lost 7 bases, with 9 bases between them. The DNA for the CDR3 is TGTGCCAGCAGCTTATATGGAGTTAACATTCAGTACTTC. This gives the protein CASSLYGVNIQYF.

This clone appeared once. J is TRBJ1-2 and V is TRBV7-9; 9 bases are a match to TRBD1. J lost 5 bases, V lost 5 bases, and 6 bases had no gene match. The CDR3 covers 14 residues. Germline assignment: CDR1 SEHNR and CDR2 FQNEAQ (reference sequence). CDR3 nucleotide sequence: TGTGCCAGCAGCGAGCCGGGACAGGGATATGGCTACACCTTC. Translated, it gives CASSEPGQGYGYTF.

The genes are TRBV5-6 and TRBJ1-2; D is undetermined. Trimming took 7 bases from V and 0 from J, leaving 10 bases between them. From germline, CDR1 is SGHDT and CDR2 YYEEEE. This CDR3 is built from 13 residues. For the CDR3, the DNA is TGTGCCAGCGGCATCCGGGCTAACTATGGCTACACCTTC. Its protein is CASGIRANYGYTF.

The V gene is TRBV7-8, the J gene TRBJ1-2; D remains unclear. V was pared by 5 bases and J by 7 bases, with 11 bases between. From germline, CDR1 is SGHVS and CDR2 FQNEAQ. CDR3 length: 12 amino acids. The CDR3 reads CASSPRNVGYTF. Here the CDR3 DNA reads TGTGCCAGCAGCCCCAGGAACGTTGGCTACACCTTC.

The V and J genes are TRBV10-3 and TRBJ1-2; D is possibly TRBD1 (6 bases). The germline V gene has CDR1 ENHRY and CDR2 SYGVKD. The V and J ends lost 5 bases and 0 bases respectively, with 10 bases between them. This CDR3 has 14 amino acids. CDR3 amino acids: CAISPGVPNYGYTF. CDR3 nucleotide sequence: TGTGCCATCAGTCCAGGGGTTCCTAACTATGGCTACACCTTC.

The table lists this clone with a count of one. The rearrangement joins TRBV9 to TRBJ2-2, with 8 bases lining up with TRBD2. The germline CDR1 and CDR2 sequences are SGDLS and YYNGEE. Unmatched junction bases numbered 6, after V lost 0 bases and J lost 5 bases. The CDR3 spans 16 residues. The CDR3: CASSVGGSGATGELFF. As DNA, the CDR3 is TGTGCCAGCAGCGTAGGGGGTAGCGGGGCGACCGGGGAGCTGTTTTTT.

This clone was seen only once. V usage is TRBV18 and J usage is TRBJ1-5, with a possible D match to TRBD1 (6 bases). The CDR3 contains 14 residues. V was clipped by 2 bases and J by 5 bases, with 10 bases between them. Per germline, CDR1 KGHSH and CDR2 LQKENI. The CDR3 region has the DNA TGTGCCAGCTCACCAAAGGGGGGCTATCAGCCCCAGCATTTT. Residues: CASSPKGGYQPQHF.

This clone has more than one count but fewer than ten. The chain combines TRBV11-3 with TRBJ2-5; 12 bases line up with TRBD2. The CDR3 covers 16 residues. Germline trimming cut 5 bases from V and 3 bases from J; bases unmatched to any gene: 7. Germline V CDR1 and CDR2: SGHNT, YENEEA. DNA for the CDR3: TGTGCCAGCAGCCCGACTAGCGGGAGCTGGAAAGAGACCCAGTACTTC. Its protein is CASSPTSGSWKETQYF.

The V call is TRBV4-1, the J call TRBJ2-5; a possible D gene is TRBD2 (6 bases). From germline, CDR1 is MGHRA and CDR2 YSYEKL. The germline V and J ends were trimmed by 3 bases and 4 bases, with 15 bases remaining between them. This CDR3 is 15 amino acids long. The CDR3 sequence: CASSHPGAGGETQYF. In DNA, the CDR3 is TGCGCCAGCAGCCACCCTGGAGCGGGCGGAGAGACCCAGTACTTC.

The V call is TRBV5-1, the J call TRBJ2-2, with 15 bases matching TRBD2. With 4 bases clipped from V and 1 base from J, the junction kept 5 bases outside the gene matches. CDR1 SGHRS and CDR2 YFSETQ come from the germline V gene. This CDR3 has 18 residues. Here the CDR3 reads CASSTGLAGGRNTGELFF. In DNA form, the CDR3 reads TGCGCCAGCAGCACGGGACTAGCGGGAGGACGGAACACCGGGGAGCTGTTTTTT.

The gene calls are TRBV15 and TRBJ1-3, with a possible D match to TRBD1 (5 bases). CDR1 LNHNV and CDR2 YYDKDF come from the germline V gene (reference sequence). Trimming removed 1 base at V and 2 bases at J, with 12 bases between. This CDR3 contains 16 residues. CDR3: CATSRVYGGTGNTIYF. The CDR3 DNA is TGTGCCACCAGCAGAGTGTACGGGGGAACTGGAAACACCATATATTTT.

This clone was counted only a few times. The chain links TRBV15 to TRBJ1-1; maybe TRBD1 (6 bases). CDR3 length: 15 residues. The germline CDR1 and CDR2 sequences are LNHNV and YYDKDF (reference sequence). Trimming stripped 3 bases from V and 3 bases from J, with 14 bases between. The CDR3 region is CATSSPTGLYTEAFF. DNA of the CDR3: TGTGCCACCAGCAGCCCAACAGGGTTGTACACTGAAGCTTTCTTT.

This sequence joins TRBV5-1 and TRBJ1-1, with TRBD1 matching over 9 bases. This CDR3 contains 15 residues. Per the germline V gene, CDR1 is SGHRS and CDR2 is YFSETQ. Trimming at V came to 7 bases and at J to 3 bases, leaving 10 bases not matched to a gene. The CDR3 DNA reads as TGCGCCAGCGCCTTGACAGGGGGGAGCGACACTGAAGCTTTCTTT. Protein product: CASALTGGSDTEAFF.

V usage is TRBV19 and J usage is TRBJ1-2; perhaps TRBD1 as D (6 bases). The ends were cut back, 5 bases at V and 4 bases at J, with 17 bases in the middle. Germline V lookup: CDR1 LNHDA, CDR2 SQIVND (reference sequence). There are 15 residues in the CDR3. The DNA for the CDR3 is TGTGCCAGTAGTTTGGTACAGGGAGCCTCCTATGGCTACACCTTC. It yields the protein CASSLVQGASYGYTF.

This sequence joins TRBV2 and TRBJ2-1; 11 nucleotides match TRBD2. With 4 bases clipped from V and 7 bases from J, the junction kept 9 bases outside the gene matches. The CDR3 has 16 amino acids. Looked up from germline, CDR1 is SNHLY and CDR2 is FYNNEI. This CDR3 is CASSGPTSGSVNEQFF. The CDR3 nucleotides are TGTGCCAGCAGTGGACCCACTAGCGGGAGTGTTAATGAGCAGTTCTTC.

The count of this clone is one. The rearrangement links TRBV19 to TRBJ1-1; D unresolved. V was trimmed by 7 bases and J by 2 bases, leaving 8 bases between them. This CDR3 comprises 12 residues. Germline CDR1 and CDR2: LNHDA and SQIVND (reference sequence). CDR3 in amino acids: CASTLGNTEAFF. The CDR3 DNA reads as TGTGCCAGTACCCTTGGTAACACTGAAGCTTTCTTT.

The J gene is TRBJ1-2, the V gene TRBV3-1 (or the pseudogene TRBV3-2); the match to TRBD1 covers 12 bases. The CDR3 is made up of 16 amino acids. V lost 1 base and J lost 6; bases outside the gene matches: 6. In germline, CDR1 is LGHDT, CDR2 YNNKEL (reference sequence). CDR3 nucleotides: TGTGCCAGCAGCCAAGTAGGGACAGGGGGCTACAATGGCTACACCTTC. It yields the protein CASSQVGTGGYNGYTF.

The V call is TRBV7-7, the J call TRBJ2-2, with 8 bases matching TRBD2. Germline lookup yields CDR1 SSHAT and CDR2 FNYEAQ (reference sequence). Trimming at V came to 5 bases and at J to 0 bases, leaving 2 bases not matched to a gene. CDR3 length: 15 residues. CDR3 loop: CASSRGLANTGELFF. Written as DNA, the CDR3 is TGTGCCAGCAGCCGGGGACTAGCGAACACCGGGGAGCTGTTTTTT.